The T cell receptor (beta chain) described here comes from a study of OX40 agonist ivuxolimab in advanced cancers. Background on the study: With ivuxolimab, an agonistic anti-OX40 (CD134) antibody, patients were treated.

This CDR3 comprises 14 residues. CDR1 is SGHRS and CDR2 is YFSETQ in the germline V gene. Trimming stripped 3 bases from V and 3 bases from J, with 10 bases between. TCRdb's copy holds only in-frame clones and misses some; the assay was immunoSEQ multiplex PCR. The table lists tens of thousands of clones, under 90% of them singletons. Sequences were derived from CD4+ or CD8+ T cells sorted from blood, sampled in a trial of the OX40 agonist ivuxolimab. The rearrangement joins TRBV5-1 to TRBJ2-1; tentatively, D is TRBD2 (5 bases). This receptor was obtained from an adult with an advanced solid tumor such as melanoma, head and neck, liver or kidney cancer. CDR3: CASSWKSGYNEQFF. Here the CDR3 DNA reads TGCGCCAGCAGCTGGAAAAGCGGCTACAATGAGCAGTTCTTC.